The 5 T cell receptor beta chains presented below share a single source sample, sequenced in a study of PD-L1 blockade in urothelial cancer. The repertoire was sequenced with immunoSEQ multiplex PCR; TCRdb's copy has only in-frame clones and lacks some. The sample contains 85,000 to 100,000 clones, 87% of which appear only once. Time point defined: pretreatment peripheral blood. Source: PBMCs, taken around atezolizumab (anti-PD-L1) treatment. The receptors originated from a man between 60 and 70 years old with urothelial cancer.

V is TRBV6-5 and J is TRBJ1-1, with D perhaps TRBD1 (6 bases). The germline V and J ends were trimmed by 7 bases and 2 bases, with 14 bases remaining between them. The CDR3 covers 14 residues. The germline V gene has CDR1 MNHEY and CDR2 SVGAGI. The CDR3 bases are TGTGCCAGCACCCAACAGGGAAGCAACACTGAAGCTTTCTTT. This translates into CASTQQGSNTEAFF.

This clone is a singleton in its sample. This chain links TRBV6-1 with TRBJ1-5; D is unclear. The CDR3 consists of 18 residues. V was cut by 3 bases and J by 6 bases, with 24 bases left in between. CDR1 MNHNS and CDR2 SASEGT come from the germline V gene. For the CDR3, the DNA is TGTGCCAGCAGTGAGCCTACCTGGGGAGGATCACCGCGTCAGCCCCAGCATTTT. It encodes CASSEPTWGGSPRQPQHF.

The chain uses TRBV13 and TRBJ2-7; 9 nucleotides align to TRBD1. This CDR3 is built from 14 residues. Germline V lookup: CDR1 PRHDT, CDR2 FYEKMQ (reference sequence). V was pared by 4 bases and J by 7 bases, with 8 bases of the junction left unmatched. CDR3 bases: TGTGCCAGCAGCTCTGGACAGGGGTACGGGGAGCAGTACTTC. Its translation: CASSSGQGYGEQYF.

The chain recombines TRBV28 with TRBJ1-2; D unclear. Trimming shortened V by 6 bases and J by 3 bases, and 11 bases separated the two germline ends. The CDR3 has 13 residues. CDR1 is MDHEN, CDR2 SYDVKM, per germline. CDR3 residues: CASSPGGDYGYTF. The CDR3 coding sequence is TGTGCCAGCAGCCCCGGCGGGGACTATGGCTACACCTTC.

The genes are TRBV5-1 and TRBJ1-3; possibly TRBD1 for D (5 bases). There are 16 residues in the CDR3. Looked up from germline, CDR1 is SGHRS and CDR2 is YFSETQ. Trimming removed 2 bases at V and 0 bases at J, with 12 bases between. The CDR3 bases are TGCGCCAGCAGCTTTGATCCGGGGGGCTCTGGAAACACCATATATTTT. Protein sequence: CASSFDPGGSGNTIYF.